These 7 T cell receptor beta chains originate from one sample sequenced in a study of cytomegalovirus exposure and HLA in healthy donors. The PCR employed 60 Vbeta primers together with 13 Jbeta primers. Sequencing was performed with immunoSEQ multiplex PCR; in TCRdb, only in-frame clones are kept and a portion is missing. The repertoire includes about 170,000 clones, around 73% of them detected once, and approximately 5.6% sits in the top ten. Source material: PBMCs. The receptors stem from a woman aged 18-29 years in good health and CMV-seropositive.

This clone came up a few times. The chain carries TRBV5-4 and TRBJ1-4, with D perhaps matching TRBD1 (6 bases). The CDR3 loop spans 15 amino acids. Deletions cut 1 base from V and 6 bases from J, with 13 bases between. Per the germline V gene, CDR1 is SGHNT and CDR2 is YYREEE (reference sequence). The CDR3 protein is CASSLKLTGYEKLFF. Here the CDR3 DNA reads TGTGCCAGCAGCTTGAAGTTGACAGGTTATGAAAAACTGTTTTTT.

The V and J genes are TRBV25-1 and TRBJ2-3; 13 bases agree with TRBD2. Germline V CDR1 and CDR2: MGHDK, SYGVNS. V gave up 3 bases and J gave up 5 bases; unmatched junction bases: 8. There are 17 residues in the CDR3. Here the CDR3 reads CASSEELAGGGLDTQYF. For the CDR3, the DNA is TGTGCCAGCAGTGAGGAACTAGCGGGGGGGGGTTTAGATACGCAGTATTTT.

J is TRBJ1-6 and V is TRBV10-3; TRBD1 matches 8 bases. Losses at the gene ends were 6 bases for V and 6 bases for J; bases not matched to a gene: 4. From germline, CDR1 is ENHRY and CDR2 SYGVKD. This CDR3 contains 14 residues. CDR3 bases: TGTGCCATCAGCGGGACAGGCGTTAATTCACCCCTCCACTTT. This gives the protein CAISGTGVNSPLHF.

The V gene is TRBV18, the J gene TRBJ2-1; 12 bases line up with TRBD2. The CDR3 spans 14 residues. Germline V lookup: CDR1 KGHSH, CDR2 LQKENI. The V and J ends lost 5 bases and 4 bases, in that order; junction bases with no gene match: 0. The DNA for the CDR3 is TGTGCCAGCTCAGGGACTAGCGGGTACAATGAGCAGTTCTTC. This gives the protein CASSGTSGYNEQFF.

J is TRBJ2-7 and V is TRBV27, with TRBD1 identical over 10 bases. The CDR3 extends over 14 amino acids. V was clipped by 3 bases and J by 2 bases; unmatched bases: 1. The germline gives CDR1 MNHEY, CDR2 SMNVEV (reference sequence). CDR3 in amino acids: CASSLGTGAYEQYF. DNA for the CDR3: TGTGCCAGCAGTTTGGGGACAGGGGCCTACGAGCAGTACTTC.

This clone was observed a handful of times. The CDR3 DNA follows: TGTGCCAGCAGCCAGGGGGGAGAAAAACTGTTTTTT. Amino acids: CASSQGGEKLFF. The V call is TRBV11-2, the J call TRBJ1-4; TRBD1 agrees at 7 bases. CDR3 length: 12 residues. Germline V lookup: CDR1 SGHAT, CDR2 FQNNGV. V lost 5 bases to trimming and J lost 8 bases; unmatched junction nucleotides: 2.

This chain connects TRBV29-1 to TRBJ1-1; tentative D call: TRBD1 (5 bases). There are 12 residues in the CDR3. Trimming removed 5 bases from V and 9 bases from J, with 16 bases in between. Germline lookup yields CDR1 SQVTM and CDR2 ANQGSEA. DNA for the CDR3: TGCAGCGTTCTCGGGAGCAGGGCGCAAGCTTTCTTT. It yields the protein CSVLGSRAQAFF.